The entry below describes one TCR beta chain. Amplification of TCR beta CDR3 regions was performed using RNA transcripts as template. The HTBI primer set served for first-round RT-PCR of the TCR CDR3. TCRdb re-called the multiplex PCR reads with MiXCR, one entry per CDR3 protein. In the table there are approximately 620,000 distinct CDR3 sequences, 11% to 15% of which are singletons. Trimming stripped 3 bases from V and 2 bases from J, with 10 bases between. Germline values: CDR1 LGHNA, CDR2 YSLEER. This CDR3 spans 14 amino acids. The sample is drawn from a study of T cells in Graves' hyperthyroidism and ophthalmopathy.

The sequence came from a woman between 25 and 40 years old with Graves' hyperthyroidism that later progressed to Graves' ophthalmopathy. Material for sequencing was blood. V is TRBV4-3 and J is TRBJ2-5, with a weak D call TRBD1 (5 bases). CDR3 sequence reads: CASSQTTEQETQYF. DNA for the CDR3: TGCGCCAGCAGCCAGACGACAGAGCAAGAGACCCAGTACTTC.